This is a list of T cell receptor beta chains from one sample in a study of T cell responses to AZD1222 COVID-19 vaccine. Assay used: immunoSEQ multiplex PCR; TCRdb lists only in-frame clones, some missing. The repertoire has more than 65,000 clones, 80% to 90% of them found once; the top ten carry around 3.6%. The specimen comprised peripheral blood, sampled 28 days after the second AZD1222 dose. These receptors all come from an adult who received the AZD1222 COVID-19 vaccine. The CDR3 runs from the conserved cysteine through the conserved F or W. D genes are given only for firm matches. For some rows the clone size is stated as once, few or many, or as a class when expanded; others skip it.

TRBJ1-6 | TRBV7-2 | TRBD1 | . | CASSLANRGGDSPLHF | TGTGCCAGCAGCTTAGCAAACAGGGGTGGAGATTCACCCCTCCACTTT
TRBJ2-1 | TRBV7-6 | . | . | CASSFGTNNEQFF | TGTGCCAGCAGCTTTGGTACTAACAATGAGCAGTTCTTC
TRBJ2-3 | TRBV28 | . | . | CASTPSPTDTQYF | TGTGCCAGCACCCCCTCGCCCACAGATACGCAGTATTTT
TRBJ2-2 | TRBV20-1 | TRBD2 | . | CSASPSGGGNTGELFF | TGCAGTGCTAGTCCCAGCGGCGGGGGGAACACCGGGGAGCTGTTTTTT
TRBJ1-3 | TRBV21-1 | . | . | CASTPGQVPGNTIYF | TGTGCCAGCACCCCGGGGCAGGTCCCTGGAAACACCATATATTTT
TRBJ1-5 | TRBV6-6 | . | . | CASTLDDDNQPQHF | TGTGCCAGCACCTTAGACGACGACAATCAGCCCCAGCATTTT
TRBJ1-1 | TRBV3-1/TRBV3-2 | . | . | CASSQSNTEAFF | TGTGCCAGCAGCCAATCGAACACTGAAGCTTTCTTT
TRBJ1-6 | TRBV19 | . | few | CASGTLGGALHF | TGTGCCAGTGGGACCCTTGGTGGGGCCCTCCACTTT
TRBJ1-5 | TRBV7-9 | . | few | CASSPERGSNQPQHF | TGTGCCAGCAGCCCTGAGAGGGGGAGCAATCAGCCCCAGCATTTT
TRBJ1-1 | TRBV18 | . | . | CASSPQGNTEAFF | TGTGCCAGCTCGCCACAGGGGAACACTGAAGCTTTCTTT
TRBJ1-1 | TRBV6-5 | . | . | CASSYERRDTEAFF | TGTGCCAGCAGTTACGAACGCCGGGACACTGAAGCTTTCTTT
TRBJ1-5 | TRBV6-2/TRBV6-3 | . | . | CASSPLGGEQPQHF | TGTGCCAGCAGCCCCCTCGGGGGGGAGCAGCCCCAGCATTTT
TRBJ1-5 | TRBV29-1 | . | . | CSVSRDDNQPQHF | TGCAGCGTTAGCAGGGACGACAATCAGCCCCAGCATTTT
TRBJ1-1 | TRBV11-2 | TRBD1 | . | CASSLTGGQVNTEAFF | TGTGCCAGCAGCTTAACGGGAGGACAGGTGAACACTGAAGCTTTCTTT
TRBJ1-3 | TRBV3-1/TRBV3-2 | . | few | CASSQVQGNTIYF | TGTGCCAGCAGCCAAGTACAGGGAAACACCATATATTTT
TRBJ2-3 | TRBV5-1 | TRBD2 | . | CASSRLAGGDTQYF | TGCGCCAGCAGCCGTCTAGCGGGGGGAGATACGCAGTATTTT
TRBJ2-1 | TRBV19 | TRBD2 | . | CASSLTSGVYNEQFF | TGTGCCAGTAGTCTCACTAGCGGGGTCTACAATGAGCAGTTCTTC
TRBJ1-1 | TRBV20-1 | . | . | CSARRSGGAFF | TGCAGTGCCCGTCGGTCCGGCGGAGCTTTCTTT
TRBJ1-5 | TRBV6-2/TRBV6-3 | . | . | CASSRNKNQPQHF | TGTGCCAGCAGTCGGAATAAGAATCAGCCCCAGCATTTT
TRBJ1-1 | TRBV18 | TRBD1 | . | CASSRGTGDVNTEAFF | TGTGCCAGCTCGCGCGGTACAGGGGATGTGAACACTGAAGCTTTCTTT
TRBJ2-2 | TRBV29-1 | TRBD2 | . | CSVDLAGVAGELFF | TGCAGCGTTGATCTAGCGGGGGTAGCCGGGGAGCTGTTTTTT
TRBJ1-6 | TRBV30 | . | . | CAWSVPVNSPLHF | TGTGCCTGGAGTGTCCCAGTTAATTCACCCCTCCACTTT
TRBJ1-1 | TRBV6-2/TRBV6-3 | . | . | CASSSPMGIEAFF | TGTGCCAGCAGTTCCCCTATGGGAATTGAAGCTTTCTTT
TRBJ1-5 | TRBV27 | TRBD1 | once | CASSPDRGLQPQHF | TGTGCCAGCAGTCCGGACAGGGGGCTTCAGCCCCAGCATTTT
TRBJ2-3 | TRBV19 | . | . | CATTRGSRSDTQYF | TGTGCGACGACGCGGGGCTCCCGGTCAGATACGCAGTATTTT
TRBJ2-3 | TRBV9 | TRBD2 | few | CASTPGGTDTQYF | TGTGCCAGCACACCGGGGGGGACAGATACGCAGTATTTT
TRBJ2-7 | TRBV6-6 | . | . | CASRSTSYEQYF | TGTGCCAGCAGGTCAACCTCCTACGAGCAGTACTTC
TRBJ2-4 | TRBV29-1 | . | . | CSVEDPGADLNIQYF | TGCAGCGTTGAAGATCCAGGGGCGGATTTAAACATTCAGTACTTC
TRBJ1-5 | TRBV16 | . | . | CASSRNQGLFQPQHF | TGTGCCAGCAGCCGCAATCAAGGTCTCTTTCAGCCCCAGCATTTT
TRBJ2-3 | TRBV7-3 | . | . | CASSLLASSTDTQYF | TGTGCCAGCAGTCTTCTTGCGTCTAGCACAGATACGCAGTATTTT
TRBJ2-7 | TRBV9 | TRBD2 | once | CASSLSGGRTYEQYF | TGTGCCAGCAGCCTTAGCGGGGGCCGAACCTACGAGCAGTACTTC
TRBJ1-1 | TRBV28 | . | . | CASRFPRGSAEAFF | TGTGCCAGCAGGTTCCCCCGGGGGAGCGCTGAAGCTTTCTTT
TRBJ1-5 | TRBV4-2 | TRBD1 | . | CASSQDRGQGGQPQHF | TGTGCCAGCAGCCAAGATAGGGGGCAGGGAGGGCAGCCCCAGCATTTT
TRBJ2-2 | TRBV7-9 | . | few | CASSTGNWELFF | TGTGCCAGCAGCACGGGAAACTGGGAGCTGTTTTTT
TRBJ2-3 | TRBV23-1 | . | . | CASSLGGSDTQYF | TGCGCCAGCAGTCTCGGCGGGTCAGATACGCAGTATTTT
TRBJ1-5 | TRBV28 | TRBD1 | . | CASSFLDRGIDQPQHF | TGTGCCAGCAGTTTCTTGGACAGGGGGATTGATCAGCCCCAGCATTTT
TRBJ2-5 | TRBV7-8 | TRBD1 | . | CASSQGAFETQYF | TGTGCCAGCAGCCAGGGGGCGTTTGAGACCCAGTACTTC
TRBJ2-2 | TRBV24-1 | . | once | CATSDPGGDTGELFF | TGTGCCACCAGTGACCCGGGGGGCGACACCGGGGAGCTGTTTTTT
TRBJ1-1 | TRBV14 | . | once | CASSQAPTYRWTEAFF | TGTGCCAGCAGCCAAGCCCCCACGTATCGATGGACTGAAGCTTTCTTT
TRBJ2-2 | TRBV7-3 | . | . | CASSLISATGELFF | TGTGCCAGCAGCTTAATTAGCGCCACCGGGGAGCTGTTTTTT
TRBJ1-2 | TRBV27 | . | few | CASTFIPGAGSGYTF | TGTGCCAGCACCTTTATCCCTGGGGCAGGGAGTGGCTACACCTTC